These T cell receptor beta chains were read from a single sample in a study of control samples from healthy donors and cancer patients. Using immunoSEQ multiplex PCR, the repertoire was profiled, and TCRdb retains in-frame clones only, with some absent. The sample shows about 85,000 clones, roughly 91% of them seen only once. Sequenced material: blood. Receptor source: a woman aged 60 to 75 in good health. Both conserved end residues are part of each CDR3. A D gene is named only where the DNA matches it firmly. For some rows the clone size is stated as once, few or many, or as a class when expanded; others skip it.

v_gene	len	j_gene	d_gene	abundance	CDR3aa	CDR3nt
TRBV5-4	16	TRBJ1-6	TRBD1	.	CASSGEQGTYNSPLHF	TGTGCCAGCAGCGGCGAACAGGGGACCTATAATTCACCCCTCCACTTT
TRBV7-2	15	TRBJ2-5	TRBD2	.	CASSRSGGGQETQYF	TGTGCCAGCAGCCGCAGCGGGGGAGGGCAAGAGACCCAGTACTTC
TRBV5-1	13	TRBJ2-3	.	once	CASGAPGTDTQYF	TGCGCCAGCGGAGCCCCGGGCACAGATACGCAGTATTTT
TRBV4-2	15	TRBJ1-4	.	.	CASSQDAQLNEKLFF	TGTGCCAGCAGCCAAGATGCCCAGCTTAATGAAAAACTGTTTTTT
TRBV5-6	16	TRBJ1-1	.	.	CASSFLATAYGAEAFF	TGTGCCAGCAGCTTCTTGGCCACCGCGTACGGGGCTGAAGCTTTCTTT
TRBV24-1	14	TRBJ2-5	.	.	CATSEGAARETQYF	TGTGCCACCAGTGAGGGGGCCGCGCGGGAGACCCAGTACTTC
TRBV7-9	15	TRBJ1-1	.	.	CASSLSNQGNTEAFF	TGTGCCAGCAGCTTGAGCAATCAGGGTAACACTGAAGCTTTCTTT
TRBV4-1	15	TRBJ1-3	.	.	CASSQDPGVGNTIYF	TGCGCCAGCAGCCAAGATCCAGGGGTAGGAAACACCATATATTTT
TRBV9	15	TRBJ1-4	.	.	CASSERPTPNEKLFF	TGTGCCAGCAGCGAAAGACCCACTCCAAATGAAAAACTGTTTTTT
TRBV5-4	16	TRBJ1-2	TRBD1	.	CASSLGVGTANYGYTF	TGTGCCAGCAGCTTGGGCGTGGGGACAGCTAACTATGGCTACACCTTC
TRBV5-1	17	TRBJ2-3	TRBD2	few	CASSFLLAGGSTDTQYF	TGCGCCAGCAGCTTCCTGTTAGCGGGGGGGAGCACAGATACGCAGTATTTT
TRBV30	15	TRBJ2-7	.	.	CAWSARAGVPYEQYF	TGTGCCTGGAGTGCGAGGGCAGGGGTACCCTACGAGCAGTACTTC
TRBV7-2	13	TRBJ2-3	TRBD2	once	CASSFAGLATQYF	TGTGCCAGCAGCTTCGCCGGACTAGCAACACAGTATTTT
TRBV6-2/TRBV6-3	14	TRBJ2-3	.	.	CASSYATPTDTQYF	TGTGCCAGCAGTTACGCGACACCCACAGATACGCAGTATTTT
TRBV21-1	16	TRBJ2-7	.	.	CASSSRLAGGGNEQYF	TGTGCCAGCAGCTCCCGACTAGCGGGAGGGGGGAACGAGCAGTACTTC
TRBV5-1	16	TRBJ2-1	.	once	CASSRLRAGGHNEQFF	TGCGCCAGCAGTCGTCTTCGCGCTGGGGGGCACAATGAGCAGTTCTTC
TRBV6-2/TRBV6-3	14	TRBJ2-5	TRBD1	.	CASSRTGAQETQYF	TGTGCCAGCAGCCGGACAGGGGCGCAAGAGACCCAGTACTTC
TRBV5-1	15	TRBJ2-1	.	.	CASSQGTLSYNEQFF	TGCGCCAGCAGCCAGGGAACGCTCTCCTACAATGAGCAGTTCTTC
TRBV5-1	17	TRBJ2-2	TRBD2	few	CASSQPAGGPNTGELFF	TGCGCCAGCAGCCAGCCAGCGGGGGGCCCGAACACCGGGGAGCTGTTTTTT
TRBV20-1	13	TRBJ2-7	.	.	CSASHGQTYEQYF	TGCAGTGCTAGTCACGGACAGACCTACGAGCAGTACTTC
TRBV5-1	14	TRBJ2-3	.	.	CASSSSASTDTQYF	TGCGCCAGCAGCTCTAGCGCTAGCACAGATACGCAGTATTTT
TRBV6-6	14	TRBJ1-2	TRBD1	.	CASSVGQANYGYTF	TGTGCCAGCAGTGTCGGACAGGCTAACTATGGCTACACCTTC
TRBV27	12	TRBJ1-3	.	.	CASQGKGNTIYF	TGTGCCAGCCAGGGTAAAGGAAACACCATATATTTT
TRBV18	16	TRBJ2-5	TRBD2	.	CASSLQPGLARATQYF	TGTGCCAGCTCTCTACAGCCGGGACTAGCGCGCGCGACCCAGTACTTC
TRBV2	14	TRBJ2-6	.	.	CASWGVAGANVLTF	TGTGCCAGCTGGGGGGTGGCTGGGGCCAACGTCCTGACTTTC
TRBV7-2	16	TRBJ1-3	.	.	CASSYAGPYVGNTIYF	TGTGCCAGCAGCTACGCCGGGCCTTACGTAGGAAACACCATATATTTT
TRBV12-3/TRBV12-4	13	TRBJ1-5	.	.	CASSSTGGQPQHF	TGTGCCAGCAGTTCTACGGGAGGCCAGCCCCAGCATTTT
TRBV6-5	16	TRBJ2-5	TRBD1	.	CASSYQGTASLRTQYF	TGTGCCAGCAGTTACCAAGGGACAGCTTCCTTACGGACCCAGTACTTC
TRBV3-1/TRBV3-2	17	TRBJ1-5	TRBD1	.	CASSHGTGIGSNQPQHF	TGTGCCAGCAGCCACGGGACAGGGATCGGGAGCAATCAGCCCCAGCATTTT
TRBV19	13	TRBJ1-1	.	.	CASSESENTEAFF	TGTGCCAGTAGTGAGTCAGAAAACACTGAAGCTTTCTTT
TRBV18	13	TRBJ2-7	.	.	CASSLIEGGEQYF	TGTGCCAGCTCCCTGATCGAGGGCGGCGAGCAGTACTTC
TRBV28	15	TRBJ1-2	.	once	CASSFLLPDNYGYTF	TGTGCCAGCAGTTTCCTCCTGCCAGATAACTATGGCTACACCTTC